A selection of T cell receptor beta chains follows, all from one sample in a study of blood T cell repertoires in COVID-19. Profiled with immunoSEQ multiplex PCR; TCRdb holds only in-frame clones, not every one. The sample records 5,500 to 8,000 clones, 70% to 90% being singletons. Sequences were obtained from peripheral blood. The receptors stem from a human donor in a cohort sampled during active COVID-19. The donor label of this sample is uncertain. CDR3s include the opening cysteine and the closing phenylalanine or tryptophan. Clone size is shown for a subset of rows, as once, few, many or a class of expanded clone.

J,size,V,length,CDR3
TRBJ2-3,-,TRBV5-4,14,CASSADRRGDTQYF
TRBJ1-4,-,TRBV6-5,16,CASSSGSLAGNEKLFF
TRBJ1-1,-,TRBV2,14,CASKGGAKGTEAFF
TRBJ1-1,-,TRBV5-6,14,CASSLDRGITEAFF
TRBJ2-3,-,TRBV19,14,CASRTGQATDTQYF
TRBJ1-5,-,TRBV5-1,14,CASSSGVSNQPQHF
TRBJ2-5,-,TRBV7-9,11,CASSSTGTQYF
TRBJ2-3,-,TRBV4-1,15,CASSQAGGLADTQYF
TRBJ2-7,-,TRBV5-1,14,CASNPDRRSYEQYF
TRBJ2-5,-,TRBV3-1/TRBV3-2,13,CASSLQGAGTQYF
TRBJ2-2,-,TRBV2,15,CASNPTPGSHGELFF
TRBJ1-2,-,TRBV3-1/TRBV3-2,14,CASSPRQGSYGYTF
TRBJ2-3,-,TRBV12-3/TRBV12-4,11,CASSLHRTQYF
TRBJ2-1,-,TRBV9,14,CASSVDPGRPGQFF
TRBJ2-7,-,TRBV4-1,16,CASSQDPGTGGSEQYF
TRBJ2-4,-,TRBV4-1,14,CASSQGTLKNIQYF
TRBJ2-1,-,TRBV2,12,CASRPGLWEQFF
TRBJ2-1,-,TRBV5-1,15,CASSFLGTTDNEQFF
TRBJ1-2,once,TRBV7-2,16,CASSLATQTGRYGYTF
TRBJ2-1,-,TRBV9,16,CASSARLAGGSNEQFF
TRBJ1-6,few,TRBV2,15,CASSEDGLYNSPLHF
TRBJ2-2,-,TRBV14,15,CASSQVDINTGELFF
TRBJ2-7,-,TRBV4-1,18,CASSQGLAGALSSYEQYF
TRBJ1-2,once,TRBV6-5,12,CASSSRAGGYTF
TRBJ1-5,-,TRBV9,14,CASSAGTVNQPQHF
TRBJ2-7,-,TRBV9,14,CASSETWGPYEQYF
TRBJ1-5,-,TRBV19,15,CASRATGTAVWPQHF
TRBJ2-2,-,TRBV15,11,CATSRAGELFF
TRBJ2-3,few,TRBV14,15,CASSQDSGATDTQYF
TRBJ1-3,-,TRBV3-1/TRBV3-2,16,CASSQGRQGAGNTIYF
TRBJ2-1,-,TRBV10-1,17,CASSESRRPDRYNEQFF
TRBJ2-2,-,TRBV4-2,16,CASSQGLQGAIGELFF
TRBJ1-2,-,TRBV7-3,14,CASSPGTGGYGYTF
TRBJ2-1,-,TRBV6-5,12,CASTGQYNEQFF
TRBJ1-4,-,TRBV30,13,CAWGTGGSEKLFF
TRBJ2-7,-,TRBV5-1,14,CASTSGTGAYEQYF
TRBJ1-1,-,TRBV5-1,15,CASSSGGQGWAEAFF
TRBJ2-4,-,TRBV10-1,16,CASSESVGGALNIQYF
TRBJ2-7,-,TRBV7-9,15,CASSLDRGLRYEQYF
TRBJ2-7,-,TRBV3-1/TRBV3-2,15,CASSLGLAGAYEQYF
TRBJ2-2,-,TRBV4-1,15,CASSTHRVYTGELFF
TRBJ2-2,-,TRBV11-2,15,CASSLVAGRAGELFF
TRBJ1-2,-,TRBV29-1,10,CSVQGGGYTF
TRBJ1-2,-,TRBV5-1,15,CASSLRDRSNYGYTF
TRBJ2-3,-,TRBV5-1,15,CASVLTGDLTDTQYF
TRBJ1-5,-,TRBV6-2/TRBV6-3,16,CASSDHREGSNQPQHF